These 2 T cell receptor beta chains were all obtained from the same sample, sequenced in a study of T cells in Graves' hyperthyroidism and ophthalmopathy. TCR beta CDR3 region amplification was performed from RNA transcripts. When the TCR CDR3 underwent first-round RT-PCR, the HTBI primer set was used. Each CDR3 protein is one row after TCRdb ran MiXCR on the multiplex PCR reads. The table lists hundreds of thousands of distinct CDR3 sequences, around 20% of them singletons. The sequencing input was blood. These receptors were taken from a woman in her forties or fifties with Graves' hyperthyroidism that later progressed to Graves' ophthalmopathy.

The chain is built from TRBV19 and TRBJ2-2, with D possibly matching TRBD1 (6 bases). The germline V gene has CDR1 LNHDA and CDR2 SQIVND (reference sequence). The CDR3 is 14 amino acids. Trimming removed 3 bases from V and 5 bases from J, with 10 bases in between. The chain's CDR3 is CASSIGQGTGELFF. DNA of the CDR3: TGTGCCAGTAGTATCGGGCAGGGGACCGGGGAGCTGTTTTTT.

A remark on this clonotype: Given a much more abundant clone one base away, this may be a read error. The chain links TRBV11-2 to TRBJ1-5; no reliable D call. The CDR3 sequence is 15 residues long. The germline V gene has CDR1 SGHAT and CDR2 FQNNGV. The CDR3 protein is CAGSFWTSGGQPQHF. The CDR3 DNA reads TGTGCCGGCAGCTTCTGGACTTCAGGCGGTCAGCCCCAGCATTTT.